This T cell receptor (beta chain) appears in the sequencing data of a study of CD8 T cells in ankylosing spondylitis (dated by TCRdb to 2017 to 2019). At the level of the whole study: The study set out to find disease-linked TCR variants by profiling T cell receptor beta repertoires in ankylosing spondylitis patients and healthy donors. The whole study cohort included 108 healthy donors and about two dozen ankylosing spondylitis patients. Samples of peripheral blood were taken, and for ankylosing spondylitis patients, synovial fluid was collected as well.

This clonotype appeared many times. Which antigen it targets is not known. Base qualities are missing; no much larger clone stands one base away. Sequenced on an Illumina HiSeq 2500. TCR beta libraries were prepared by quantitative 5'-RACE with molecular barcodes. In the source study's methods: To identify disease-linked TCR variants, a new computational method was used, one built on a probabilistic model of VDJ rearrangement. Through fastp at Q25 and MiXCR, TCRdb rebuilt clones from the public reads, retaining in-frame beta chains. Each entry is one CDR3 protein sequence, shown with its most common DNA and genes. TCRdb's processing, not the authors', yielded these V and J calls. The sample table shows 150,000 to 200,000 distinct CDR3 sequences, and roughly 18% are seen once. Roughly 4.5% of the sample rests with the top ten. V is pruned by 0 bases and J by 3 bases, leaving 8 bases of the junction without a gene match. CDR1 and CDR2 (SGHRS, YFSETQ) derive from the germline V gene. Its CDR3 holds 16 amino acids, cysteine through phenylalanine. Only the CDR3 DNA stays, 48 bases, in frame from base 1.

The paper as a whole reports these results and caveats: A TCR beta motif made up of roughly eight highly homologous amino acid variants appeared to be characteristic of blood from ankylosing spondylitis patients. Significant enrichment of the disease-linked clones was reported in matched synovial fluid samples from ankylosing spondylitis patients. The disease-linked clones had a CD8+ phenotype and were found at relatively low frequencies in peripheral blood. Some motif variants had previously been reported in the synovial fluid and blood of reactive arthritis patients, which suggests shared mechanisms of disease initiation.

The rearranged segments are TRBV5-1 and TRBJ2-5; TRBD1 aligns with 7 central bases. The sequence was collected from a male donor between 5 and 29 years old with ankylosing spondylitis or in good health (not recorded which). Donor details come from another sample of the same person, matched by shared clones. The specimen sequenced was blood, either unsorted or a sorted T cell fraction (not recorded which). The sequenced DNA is TGCGCCAGCAGCTTGGGGGGGACAGCAGCAGAAGAGACCCAGTACTTC. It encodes CASSLGGTAAEETQYF.